The rows below give T cell receptor beta chains drawn from one sample of a study of post-analysis software for immune sequencing data. One entry per CDR3 protein, called by TCRdb with MiXCR from the PCR reads. The table includes 820,000 or so distinct CDR3 sequences, roughly 58% detected once. The material sequenced was blood. Every receptor here comes from a girl aged 10-17 years with multiple sclerosis. Both conserved end residues are trimmed from each CDR3. Each record gives: V gene, CDR3 length, J gene, CDR3 protein.

>TRBV20-1|10|-
SAGTGGDEQY
>TRBV20-1|13|TRBJ2-7
SARDLATGTYEQY
>TRBV9|13|TRBJ2-1
ASSVEPAGGGEQF
>TRBV12-3/TRBV12-4|13|TRBJ2-1
ASSFLRGVRDEQF
>TRBV5-1|13|TRBJ2-6
ASSLDGTGANVLT
>TRBV6-1|13|TRBJ2-7
ASSEVTTSDYEQY
>TRBV10-3|16|TRBJ1-5
AISESRKGASSNQPQH
>TRBV7-9|17|TRBJ2-7
ASSLLTPTGRGTSYEQY
>TRBV7-3|17|TRBJ2-6
ASSLYGDRGSSGANVLT
>TRBV15|9|TRBJ2-6
AISGANVQT
>TRBV12-3/TRBV12-4|16|TRBJ2-1
ASSFLWLAGGPRYEQF
>TRBV2|9|TRBJ2-4
ASRQRNIQY
>TRBV29-1|11|TRBJ1-2
SVAAGTNYGYT
>TRBV10-3|11|TRBJ2-5
AISEDHQETQY
>TRBV12-3/TRBV12-4|12|TRBJ1-1
ASSFRASNTEAF
>TRBV6-1|11|TRBJ2-5
ASSEQSQETQY
>TRBV20-1|14|TRBJ2-1
SARDSRQGLRNEQF
>TRBV29-1|12|TRBJ1-1
SAGRGLEGTEAF
>TRBV20-1|10|TRBJ2-7
SPSDGSYEQY
>TRBV2|13|TRBJ2-3
ASSVGMSGTDTQY
>TRBV27|11|TRBJ2-1
ASSTGTGYEQF
>TRBV9|17|TRBJ2-1
ASSAPGLAGLSSYNEQF
>TRBV7-2|14|TRBJ2-7
ASTPEATTSSYEQY
>TRBV20-1|13|TRBJ2-3
SASRSGLALDTQY
>TRBV7-9|12|TRBJ2-5
ASSMTGSEETQY
>TRBV27|12|TRBJ2-1
ASSLGLAGSGQF
>TRBV9|12|TRBJ2-7
ASSVAAENYEQY
>TRBV6-5|13|TRBJ2-5
ASSYSAPLRETQD
>TRBV4-1|12|TRBJ2-7
ASSPLRGDYEQY
>TRBV12-3/TRBV12-4|11|TRBJ2-5
ASRLAGGETQY
>TRBV12-3/TRBV12-4|17|TRBJ2-6
ASSRDVRGLGSGANVLT
>TRBV4-2|13|TRBJ2-7
ASSQTWDGTYEQY
>TRBV29-1|10|TRBJ2-7
SVAGTDYEQY
>TRBV5-1|13|TRBJ2-1
ASSLVGQGYGEQF
>TRBV27|12|TRBJ1-4
ASRIGFPGEKLF
>TRBV20-1|14|TRBJ2-1
SASTSGGGLYNEQF
>TRBV10-3|13|TRBJ2-5
AISGTRGYQETQY
>TRBV5-1|13|TRBJ2-5
ASKLWAESQETQY
>TRBV7-6|13|TRBJ2-3
ASSRSAGGADTQY
>TRBV4-1|11|TRBJ2-7
ASSSGVTYEQY
>TRBV10-3|14|TRBJ1-1
ATRRGYLLENTEAF
>TRBV5-1|11|TRBJ1-5
ASSLKYDQPQH